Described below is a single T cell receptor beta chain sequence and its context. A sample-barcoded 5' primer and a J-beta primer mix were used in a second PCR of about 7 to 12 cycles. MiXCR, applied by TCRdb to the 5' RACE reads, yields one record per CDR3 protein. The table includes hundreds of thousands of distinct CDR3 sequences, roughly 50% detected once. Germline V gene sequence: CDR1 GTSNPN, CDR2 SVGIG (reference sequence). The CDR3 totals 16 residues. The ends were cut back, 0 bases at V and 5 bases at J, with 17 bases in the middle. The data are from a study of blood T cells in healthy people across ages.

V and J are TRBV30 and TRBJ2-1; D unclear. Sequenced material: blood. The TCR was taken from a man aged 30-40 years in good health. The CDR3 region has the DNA TGTGCCTGGAGTGTAATCGGCTTAGTTTCGAACAATGAGCAGTTCTTC. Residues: CAWSVIGLVSNNEQFF.